The 25 T cell receptor beta chains listed next were all sequenced from one sample in a study of cytomegalovirus exposure and HLA in healthy donors. Both 60 Vbeta primers and 13 Jbeta primers went into the PCR. The repertoire was sequenced with immunoSEQ multiplex PCR; TCRdb's copy has only in-frame clones and lacks some. Of 100,000 or so clones detected, around 84% appear once; the ten largest clones hold under 1.5%. The sequenced sample consisted of PBMCs. The source of these receptors is a man aged 25-40 years in good health and CMV-seronegative.

The V gene is TRBV6-4, the J gene TRBJ1-5; D is uncertain. CDR3 length equals 15 residues. Looked up from germline, CDR1 is MRHNA and CDR2 is SNTAGT. Trimming stripped 0 bases from V and 0 bases from J, with 6 bases between. The CDR3 loop is CASSDSPHSNQPQHF. The CDR3, as DNA: TGTGCCAGCAGTGACTCTCCACATAGCAATCAGCCCCAGCATTTT.

The chain employs TRBV2 and TRBJ2-5, with D possibly TRBD2 on 5 matching bases. The J call may not be correct, given that the DNA end is closer to TRBJ2-7. Germline values: CDR1 SNHLY, CDR2 FYNNEI. CDR3 length equals 16 residues. The CDR3 sequence is CASIQNRDPFSYEQYF. Here the CDR3 DNA reads TGTGCCAGCATTCAAAATCGGGATCCGTTCTCCTACGAGCAGTACTTC.

A few counts support this clone. The chain links TRBV19 to TRBJ1-1; no clear D gene. V lost 3 bases to trimming and J lost 11 bases, with 16 bases between them. This CDR3 is built from 13 residues. Germline CDR1 is LNHDA and CDR2 is SQIVND (reference sequence). The CDR3 reads CASSIFPSQAAFF. In DNA, the CDR3 is TGTGCCAGTAGTATCTTCCCCTCCCAGGCCGCTTTCTTT.

The CDR3 nucleotides read TGTGCCACCACTGGGGGGTCCTCTAGCACAGATACGCAGTATTTT. It is translated as CATTGGSSSTDTQYF. The chain joins TRBV15 to TRBJ2-3; D is possibly TRBD2 (6 bases). Looked up from germline, CDR1 is LNHNV and CDR2 is YYDKDF (reference sequence). Trimming cost V 7 bases and J 0 bases, with 14 bases left between them. The CDR3 runs to 15 residues.

The gene calls are TRBV4-3 and TRBJ2-2; tentatively, D is TRBD1 (6 bases). The CDR3 length is 14 residues. V dropped 6 bases and J dropped 2 bases, with 10 bases sitting between them. Germline V CDR1 and CDR2: LGHNA, YSLEER. The CDR3 sequence: CASRVGTNTGELFF. The CDR3, as DNA: TGCGCCAGCAGGGTAGGGACAAACACCGGGGAGCTGTTTTTT.

The V and J genes are TRBV5-1 and TRBJ2-5; the D gene is possibly TRBD1 (6 bases). Germline CDR1 is SGHRS and CDR2 is YFSETQ. The V and J ends lost 5 bases and 2 bases respectively, with 10 bases between them. The CDR3 totals 13 residues. The CDR3 nucleotides read TGCGCCAGCAGTGGGACAACTCAAGAGACCCAGTACTTC. Encoded protein: CASSGTTQETQYF. The whole variable domain, remainder taken from reference TRBV5-1 and TRBJ2-5, is KAGVTQTPRYLIKTRGQQVTLSCSPISGHRSVSWYQQTPGQGLQFLFEYFSETQRNKGNFPGRFSGRQFSNSRSEMNVSTLELGDSALYLCASSGTTQETQYFGPGTRLLVL.

The chain uses TRBV18 and TRBJ2-2, with 9 bases lining up with TRBD2. CDR1 and CDR2 (germline): KGHSH, LQKENI. Trimming took 0 bases from V and 6 from J; bases not matched to a gene: 2. This CDR3 spans 15 amino acids. CDR3 DNA: TGTGCCAGCTCACCACCGGGACTAGCTGCCGGGGAGCTGTTTTTT. This gives the protein CASSPPGLAAGELFF.

The chain links TRBV7-9 to TRBJ2-5; 14 bases align to TRBD2. The CDR3 runs to 18 residues. V lost 5 bases to trimming and J lost 0 bases; unmatched junction nucleotides: 8. CDR1 is SEHNR, CDR2 FQNEAQ, per germline (reference sequence). The CDR3 region has the DNA TGTGCCAGCAGCCAGGGGACTAGCGGGAGCCTTTACCAAGAGACCCAGTACTTC. As protein: CASSQGTSGSLYQETQYF.

CDR3 DNA sequence: TGTGCCAGCAGCTTACTCCAGACAGGGACAAATGAAAAACTGTTTTTT. This encodes CASSLLQTGTNEKLFF. The V call is TRBV7-2, the J call TRBJ1-4, with 7 bases that match TRBD1. CDR3 length: 16 amino acids. The germline V gene encodes CDR1 SGHTA and CDR2 FQGNSA. V trimming: 2 bases; J trimming: 5 bases; junction bases outside the gene matches: 8.

The chain is built from TRBV6-5 and TRBJ2-4, with TRBD2 matching over 7 bases. Germline V CDR1 and CDR2: MNHEY, SVGAGI. This CDR3 is 15 amino acids long. After removal of 0 bases from V and 7 bases from J, the junction contained 6 bases not matched to a gene. CDR3 nucleotides: TGTGCCAGCAGTTACTCCCTCGGGACTATTAACATTCAGTACTTC. Its protein is CASSYSLGTINIQYF.

The rearrangement joins TRBV7-2 to TRBJ2-7, with D tentatively TRBD1 (5 bases). CDR3 length: 13 residues. Trimming pared 6 bases from V and 3 bases from J, leaving 12 bases between. The germline CDR1 and CDR2 sequences are SGHTA and FQGNSA. CDR3 sequence (DNA): TGTGCCAGCAGTGCAGGACAACTCTACGAGCAGTACTTC. Protein product: CASSAGQLYEQYF.

The chain is built from TRBV19 and TRBJ2-3; 10 positions agree with TRBD2. Germline CDR1 and CDR2: LNHDA and SQIVND (reference sequence). J gave up 1 base and V 5 bases, and 9 bases lay outside the gene matches. This CDR3 contains 17 residues. The CDR3 DNA sequence: TGTGCCAGTAGTTTCCTAGCGGGAGAATGGGGCACAGATACGCAGTATTTT. Translation: CASSFLAGEWGTDTQYF. Using reference TRBV19 and TRBJ2-3 for the parts outside the CDR3, the full variable domain is DGGITQSPKYLFRKEGQNVTLSCEQNLNHDAMYWYRQDPGQGLRLIYYSQIVNDFQKGDIAEGYSVSREKKESFPLTVTSAQKNPTAFYLCASSFLAGEWGTDTQYFGPGTRLTVL.

This clone was observed a few times. The genes are TRBV4-1 and TRBJ2-7; 9 nucleotides align to TRBD1. This CDR3 is 16 amino acids long. The ends lost 6 bases at V and 1 base at J; junction bases unmatched: 10. Germline V gene sequence: CDR1 MGHRA, CDR2 YSYEKL. CDR3 residues: CASRLGPGTGSYEQYF. CDR3 in DNA: TGCGCCAGCAGGCTCGGGCCCGGGACAGGGTCCTACGAGCAGTACTTC.

This clone was counted a single time. The gene calls are TRBV5-4 and TRBJ2-3; no clear D. CDR1 SGHNT and CDR2 YYREEE come from the germline V gene (reference sequence). This CDR3 contains 14 residues. V was clipped by 2 bases and J by 0 bases, with 7 bases between them. The CDR3 DNA sequence: TGTGCCAGCAGCTTACCACTAAGCACAGATACGCAGTATTTT. This encodes CASSLPLSTDTQYF.

The V and J genes are TRBV5-4 and TRBJ1-1; 7 bases are shared with TRBD1. The CDR3 loop spans 17 amino acids. CDR1 and CDR2 (germline): SGHNT, YYREEE (reference sequence). Trimming cost V 4 bases and J 4 bases; bases outside gene matches: 16. The CDR3 is CASSPDLTGVRGTEAFF. The CDR3 coding sequence is TGTGCCAGCAGCCCGGACCTAACAGGGGTGAGGGGCACTGAAGCTTTCTTT.

The chain employs TRBV27 and TRBJ2-5; possibly TRBD2 for D (5 bases). The DNA end lines up better with TRBJ2-7; the J call may be wrong. This CDR3 has 11 amino acids. Germline CDR1 and CDR2: MNHEY and SMNVEV (reference sequence). Here the CDR3 DNA reads TGTGCCAGCAGTTCGGGGTTCGAGCAGTACTTC. Translating gives CASSSGFEQYF.

The CDR3 loop is CASSLDWTGREKLFF. Written as DNA, the CDR3 is TGTGCCAGCAGCTTAGACTGGACAGGGCGGGAAAAACTGTTTTTT. This sequence joins TRBV7-2 and TRBJ1-4; 8 bases map to TRBD1. V lost 1 base, J lost 8 bases, and 6 bases stayed unmatched. CDR3 length equals 15 residues. Per the germline V gene, CDR1 is SGHTA and CDR2 is FQGNSA.

The J gene is TRBJ2-7, the V gene TRBV6-5, with 7 bases matching TRBD2. The CDR3 sequence is 15 residues long. The trim removed 2 bases at V and 6 bases at J, leaving 10 bases unmatched. Germline V gives CDR1 MNHEY, CDR2 SVGAGI. The DNA of the CDR3 is TGTGCCAGCAGTTACCCCCGGGGAGCGGGAAGCGAGCAGTACTTC. Translating gives CASSYPRGAGSEQYF.

This sequence joins TRBV4-3 and TRBJ2-1; 13 bases are shared with TRBD2. J was trimmed by 8 bases and V by 4 bases; bases with no gene match: 5. The CDR3 length is 15 residues. The germline V gene encodes CDR1 LGHNA and CDR2 YSLEER. Written as DNA, the CDR3 is TGCGCCAGCAGCCCCACTAGCGGGGGGGCGGATGAGCAGTTCTTC. Its protein is CASSPTSGGADEQFF.

This rearrangement joins TRBV5-4 to TRBJ1-4, with D possibly being TRBD1 (6 bases). This CDR3 has 15 amino acids. V was clipped by 6 bases and J by 4 bases, with 16 bases between them. Germline CDR1 is SGHNT and CDR2 is YYREEE (reference sequence). The CDR3 reads CASKKGGGINEKLFF. The CDR3 bases are TGTGCCAGCAAGAAGGGGGGGGGAATTAATGAAAAACTGTTTTTT.

This chain joins TRBV19 and TRBJ1-5; 8 bases are a match to TRBD1. J gave up 2 bases and V 4 bases, and 7 bases lay outside the gene matches. This CDR3 is built from 16 residues. Germline CDR1 is LNHDA and CDR2 is SQIVND (reference sequence). The CDR3 reads CASSTLGQGGNQPQHF. DNA for the CDR3: TGTGCCAGTAGTACCCTAGGACAGGGTGGCAATCAGCCCCAGCATTTT.

This CDR3 is CSVEDPAGGYGYTF. The CDR3 nucleotides are TGCAGCGTTGAAGATCCGGCAGGGGGCTATGGCTACACCTTC. The V gene is TRBV29-1, the J gene TRBJ1-2; 7 bases agree with TRBD1. Germline assignment: CDR1 SQVTM and CDR2 ANQGSEA. J gave up 4 bases and V 0 bases, and 5 bases lay outside the gene matches. The CDR3 has 14 residues.

The chain combines TRBV21-1 with TRBJ1-4; TRBD1 reflects the table's D call only, with no check against the DNA. TRBV21-1 is annotated as a pseudogene. The CDR3 sequence is 15 residues long. The CDR3 reads CASSKEAGTDEKLFF. The CDR3 DNA is TGTGCCAGCAGCAAAGAGGCAGGCACAGATGAAAAACTGTTTTTT.

The genes are TRBV28 and TRBJ2-7; tentatively, D is TRBD2 (7 bases). Germline CDR1 reads MDHEN; CDR2 reads SYDVKM. The CDR3 extends over 13 amino acids. Trimming stripped 6 bases from V and 5 bases from J, with 14 bases between. The CDR3, as DNA: TGTGCCAGCAGGTTGGGGGGGGCAAACGAGCAGTACTTC. It translates to CASRLGGANEQYF.

The chain uses TRBV6-1 and TRBJ1-2; D is undetermined. This CDR3 comprises 15 residues. V was cut by 0 bases and J by 4 bases, with 12 bases left in between. The germline gives CDR1 MNHNS, CDR2 SASEGT. The CDR3 DNA sequence: TGTGCCAGCAGTGAAGCCCCCGGGAGACTCTATGGCTACACCTTC. It yields the protein CASSEAPGRLYGYTF.